The present T cell receptor (beta chain) was sequenced within a study of blood T cells in healthy people across ages. Regarding the study as a whole: When one million T cells were used, diversity estimates were thought to be underestimates. When set beside aged donors, long-lived donors presented more naive CD4+ cells and higher diversity.

Turning to this clonotype: Its antigen remains unidentified.

Alongside a J-beta primer mix, a sample-barcoded 5' primer served in a second PCR lasting about 7 to 12 cycles. Each CDR3 protein is one row after TCRdb ran MiXCR on the 5' RACE reads. The data show about 750,000 distinct CDR3 sequences, with 50% to 65% seen just once and about 42% held by the top ten. Sample: blood. The sequence was obtained from a man aged 80 or over in good health.

The CDR3 loop is CASSYLPNMGGPSNSPLHF. CDR3 DNA: TGTGCCAGCAGTTATCTACCTAACATGGGAGGGCCTAGTAATTCACCCCTCCACTTT. V gene TRBV6-5 combines with J gene TRBJ1-6; D unresolved. The germline gives CDR1 MNHEY, CDR2 SVGAGI. This CDR3 has 19 residues. V gave up 3 bases and J gave up 6 bases, with 24 bases separating them.